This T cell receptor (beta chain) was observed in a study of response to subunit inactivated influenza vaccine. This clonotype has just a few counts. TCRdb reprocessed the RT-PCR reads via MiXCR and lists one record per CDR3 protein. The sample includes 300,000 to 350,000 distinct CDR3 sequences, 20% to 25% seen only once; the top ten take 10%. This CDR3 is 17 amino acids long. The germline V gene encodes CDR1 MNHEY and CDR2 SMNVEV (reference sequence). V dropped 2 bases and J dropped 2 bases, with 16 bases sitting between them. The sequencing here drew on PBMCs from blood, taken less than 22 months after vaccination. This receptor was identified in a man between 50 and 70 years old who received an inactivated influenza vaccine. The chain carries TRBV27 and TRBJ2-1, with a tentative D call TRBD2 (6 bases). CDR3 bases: TGTGCCAGCAGTTTACGATCGGCGGGACGCACCTACAATGAGCAGTTCTTC. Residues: CASSLRSAGRTYNEQFF.